This T cell receptor beta chain was recovered during a study of blood T cell repertoires in COVID-19. For the study at large: T cells, B-cell-depleted T cells, or PBMCs supplied cDNA or gDNA.

Per the original methods: Estimated nucleated cell counts came from reference gene primer amplification. Method: immunoSEQ multiplex PCR; TCRdb's copy keeps in-frame clones and lacks some. That table gives V, J and clone size, and the DNA gave D and trimming. The sample records 200,000 to 250,000 clones, roughly nine tenths being singletons. Followed over time, Seattle patients had been enrolled while infection was active. This clone came up once. V lost 7 bases to trimming and J lost 12 bases, with 19 bases between them. Germline lookup yields CDR1 SGHTS and CDR2 YDEGEE. The CDR3 covers 12 residues. The sequencing input was peripheral blood. This receptor was taken from a woman aged 45-65 years with COVID-19, enrolled during active disease. V and J are TRBV5-8 and TRBJ1-2; tentative D call: TRBD1 (5 bases). For the CDR3, the DNA is TGTGCCAGCGGCCTATACAGGACACCGGACACCTTC. This translates into CASGLYRTPDTF.